This TCR beta chain was retrieved from a study of shared clonotypes between healthy human individuals. At the level of the study: Three CD4 naive, three CD4 memory, two CD8 naive and one CD8 memory plate were used per donor. Findings and limits, study-wide: With a handful of donors compared, around 5% of naive CD4 clonotypes were shared. Sampling included only blood; tissue repertoires likely differ. Relative to their counterparts shared across all four donors, non-shared clonotypes exhibited diminished generation probabilities.

This CDR3 is 17 amino acids long. Trimming stripped 3 bases from V and 4 bases from J, with 21 bases between. CDR1 and CDR2 from the germline V gene are SNHLY and FYNNEI. TCRdb keeps only in-frame clones here, not all; method: immunoSEQ multiplex PCR. The profile shows nearly 2 million clones, approximately 94% of them singletons. Turning to this clone: The antigen remains unidentified.

CD8 cells classed as naive were CD45RO-negative and positively selected for CCR7, excluding terminally differentiated effector memory CD45RA+ cells. Sequences were obtained from naive CD8+ T cells sorted from blood. The receptor's source is a man younger than 30 in good health. The chain links TRBV2 to TRBJ1-2, with D perhaps matching TRBD1 (6 bases). The CDR3 DNA reads TGTGCCAGCAGTGACAAGGCAGGGGCCCCTAGGGGCTATGGCTACACCTTC. Residues: CASSDKAGAPRGYGYTF.